These 32 T cell receptor beta chains were sequenced from one sample in a study of cytomegalovirus exposure and HLA in healthy donors. PCR employed 60 Vbeta and 13 Jbeta primers. TCRdb keeps only in-frame clones here, not all; method: immunoSEQ multiplex PCR. This sample's table has about 41,000 clones. Sequencing used PBMCs. These receptors were collected from a man aged 30 to 39 in good health and CMV-seronegative.

The J gene is TRBJ2-7, the V gene TRBV5-6, with 8 bases matching TRBD1. Germline loops: CDR1 SGHDT, CDR2 YYEEEE. CDR3 size: 14 residues. J lost 9 bases, V lost 4 bases, and 12 bases had no gene match. CDR3 nucleotide sequence: TGTGCCAGCAGCCGCCCGGACAGGGCCCACGGGCAGTACTTC. It codes for CASSRPDRAHGQYF.

The CDR3 sequence: CSVDLTTGGYGYTF. The CDR3 coding sequence is TGCAGCGTTGATCTGACGACAGGGGGCTATGGCTACACCTTC. The rearrangement joins TRBV29-1 to TRBJ1-2; 9 bases agree with TRBD1. The CDR3 totals 14 residues. Per germline, CDR1 SQVTM and CDR2 ANQGSEA. V was clipped by 3 bases and J by 4 bases; unmatched bases: 6.

This chain uses TRBV7-9 with TRBJ1-2; the D gene is possibly TRBD1 (6 bases). The CDR3 spans 13 residues. The germline V gene encodes CDR1 SEHNR and CDR2 FQNEAQ (reference sequence). The V gene lost 3 bases and the J gene lost 2 bases, with 7 bases spanning the gap. The CDR3 loop is CASSLGANYGYTF. CDR3 in DNA: TGTGCCAGCAGCTTGGGGGCCAACTATGGCTACACCTTC.

J is TRBJ2-3 and V is TRBV5-1; D is possibly TRBD1 (5 bases). Trimming pared 0 bases from V and 5 bases from J, leaving 10 bases between. From germline, CDR1 is SGHRS and CDR2 YFSETQ. The CDR3 extends over 14 amino acids. In DNA form, the CDR3 reads TGCGCCAGCAGCTTGGGGCAGGGCGGAGATACGCAGTATTTT. Residues: CASSLGQGGDTQYF.

The V and J genes are TRBV19 and TRBJ1-2; a possible D gene is TRBD1 (6 bases). The V end was cut by 7 bases, the J end by 5 bases, with 20 bases between. The CDR3 is made up of 15 amino acids. CDR1 is LNHDA and CDR2 is SQIVND in the germline V gene (reference sequence). CDR3 nucleotide sequence: TGTGCCAGTACCCCATATGGTCGACAGGTATATGGCTACACCTTC. Protein sequence: CASTPYGRQVYGYTF.

V gene TRBV7-6 combines with J gene TRBJ1-1; TRBD1 matches at 10 bases. The length of the CDR3 is 15 residues. CDR1 and CDR2 from the germline V gene are SGHVS and FNYEAQ. V gave up 3 bases and J gave up 5 bases; unmatched junction bases: 6. For the CDR3, the DNA is TGTGCCAGCAGCTTCCAGACAGGGGGCAAAACTGAAGCTTTCTTT. Translation gives CASSFQTGGKTEAFF. Looking up the rest from reference TRBV7-6 and TRBJ1-1 gives the full variable domain: GAGVSQSPRYKVTKRGQDVALRCDPISGHVSLYWYRQALGQGPEFLTYFNYEAQQDKSGLPNDRFSAERPEGSISTLTIQRTEQRDSAMYRCASSFQTGGKTEAFFGQGTRLTVV.

The J gene is TRBJ1-2, the V gene TRBV6-5, with 7 bases fitting TRBD1. Germline assignment: CDR1 MNHEY and CDR2 SVGAGI. This CDR3 spans 15 amino acids. The V segment lost 6 bases and the J segment 4 bases; nucleotides outside the gene matches: 11. In DNA, the CDR3 is TGTGCCAGCAGGGAGGGACAGTCCCTGGGCTATGGCTACACCTTC. It yields the protein CASREGQSLGYGYTF.

CDR3 sequence (DNA): TGTGCCATCAGTGGCCGGACAGGGCCTTCCCTTTTAGACACAGATACGCAGTATTTT. Encoded protein: CAISGRTGPSLLDTDTQYF. This chain joins TRBV10-3 and TRBJ2-3; 8 bases map to TRBD1. The junction had 17 bases not matched to a gene; V was cut back by 4 bases and J by 2 bases. Germline values: CDR1 ENHRY, CDR2 SYGVKD. The CDR3 length is 19 residues.

The DNA of the CDR3 is TGTGCCTGGAGTGTTCGACAGGGAGCCAAAAACATTCAGTACTTC. Its translation: CAWSVRQGAKNIQYF. V and J are TRBV30 and TRBJ2-4; 7 bases are a match to TRBD1. Trimming cost V 0 bases and J 0 bases; bases outside gene matches: 2. Germline values: CDR1 GTSNPN, CDR2 SVGIG (reference sequence). This CDR3 has 15 residues.

Notes on this clone: The junction departs from germline at one end; a sequencing error may be responsible. The rearrangement joins TRBV18 to TRBJ1-2, with a possible D match to TRBD1 (6 bases). Germline lookup yields CDR1 KGHSH and CDR2 LQKENI. This CDR3 is 13 amino acids long. The CDR3 spells CDSSEKGVYGYTF. The CDR3 DNA reads as TGTGACAGCTCCGAGAAGGGGGTCTATGGCTACACCTTC.

V gene TRBV19 combines with J gene TRBJ1-2; perhaps TRBD1 as D (5 bases). The CDR3 extends over 14 amino acids. The germline CDR1 and CDR2 sequences are LNHDA and SQIVND (reference sequence). Deletions cut 3 bases from V and 1 base from J, with 9 bases between. CDR3 sequence: CASSIQGFNYGYTF. The CDR3 DNA reads as TGTGCCAGTAGTATTCAGGGCTTTAACTATGGCTACACCTTC.

The chain employs TRBV9 and TRBJ2-1, with D perhaps TRBD1 (5 bases). CDR1 is SGDLS and CDR2 is YYNGEE in the germline V gene. The germline V and J ends were trimmed by 0 bases and 7 bases, with 5 bases remaining between them. The CDR3 runs 12 residues. The CDR3 spells CASSVAGNEQFF. The CDR3 DNA sequence: TGTGCCAGCAGCGTAGCAGGGAATGAGCAGTTCTTC.

On this clone itself: The junction differs from germline at one of its ends, possibly a read error. The CDR3 sequence is CASSERYSNQHQHF. DNA of the CDR3: TGTGCCAGCAGTGAACGGTATAGCAATCAGCACCAGCATTTT. This chain joins TRBV2 and TRBJ1-5; no clear D gene. This CDR3 spans 14 amino acids. Per germline, CDR1 SNHLY and CDR2 FYNNEI.

The genes are TRBV20-1 and TRBJ2-7; no definite D call. The CDR3 contains 10 residues. Germline loops: CDR1 DFQATT, CDR2 SNEGSKA (reference sequence). Trimming stripped 1 base from V and 5 bases from J, with 3 bases between. In DNA form, the CDR3 reads TGCAGTGCTAGAGTAAACGAGCAGTACTTC. It yields the protein CSARVNEQYF.

This rearrangement joins TRBV29-1 to TRBJ1-1; TRBD1 matches 9 bases. CDR1 is SQVTM and CDR2 is ANQGSEA in the germline V gene. The trim removed 4 bases at V and 5 bases at J, leaving 5 bases unmatched. CDR3 length: 13 residues. CDR3 residues: CSVVRQGVTEAFF. The CDR3 DNA sequence: TGCAGCGTTGTAAGACAGGGGGTTACTGAAGCTTTCTTT.

V and J are TRBV5-1 and TRBJ1-2; no firm D call. The germline V gene encodes CDR1 SGHRS and CDR2 YFSETQ. With 4 bases removed from V and 10 bases from J, the gap between germline ends came to 23 bases. CDR3 length: 15 amino acids. The CDR3 loop is CASSLPGREPTTYTF. CDR3 sequence (DNA): TGCGCCAGCAGCCTCCCTGGAAGGGAGCCTACAACCTACACCTTC.

V usage is TRBV7-9 and J usage is TRBJ1-2, with TRBD1 as a possible D gene (5 bases). Germline V gene lookup returns CDR1 SEHNR and CDR2 FQNEAQ (reference sequence). V lost 5 bases and J 4 bases, leaving 14 bases between the germline ends. The CDR3 loop spans 14 amino acids. The CDR3 is CASSQEQVVYGYTF. CDR3 DNA sequence: TGTGCCAGCAGCCAAGAACAGGTAGTCTATGGCTACACCTTC. The whole variable domain, remainder taken from reference TRBV7-9 and TRBJ1-2, is DTGVSQNPRHKITKRGQNVTFRCDPISEHNRLYWYRQTLGQGPEFLTYFQNEAQLEKSRLLSDRFSAERPKGSFSTLEIQRTEQGDSAMYLCASSQEQVVYGYTFGSGTRLTVV.

V usage is TRBV10-3 and J usage is TRBJ2-2; no reliable D call. Trimming took 3 bases from V and 0 from J, leaving 14 bases between them. The CDR3 has 17 amino acids. The germline CDR1 and CDR2 sequences are ENHRY and SYGVKD. The CDR3 DNA is TGTGCCATCAGTGACCCTAGTCTCGTGACGAACACCGGGGAGCTGTTTTTT. This translates into CAISDPSLVTNTGELFF.

This rearrangement joins TRBV7-9 to TRBJ1-1, with 8 nucleotides matching TRBD1. The CDR3 is made up of 14 amino acids. V shed 5 bases, J shed 1 base, and the junction held 3 bases outside the gene matches. Per germline, CDR1 SEHNR and CDR2 FQNEAQ (reference sequence). CDR3 DNA sequence: TGTGCCAGCAGCGCCACAGGGGGGAACACTGAAGCTTTCTTT. This translates into CASSATGGNTEAFF.

The chain combines TRBV5-1 with TRBJ2-7; no clear D gene. Germline values: CDR1 SGHRS, CDR2 YFSETQ. V was clipped by 4 bases and J by 0 bases, with 11 bases between them. This CDR3 is 14 amino acids long. The CDR3 sequence: CASSIVTPSYEQYF. The DNA for the CDR3 is TGCGCCAGCAGCATTGTGACACCCTCCTACGAGCAGTACTTC. Using reference TRBV5-1 and TRBJ2-7 for the parts outside the CDR3, the full variable domain is KAGVTQTPRYLIKTRGQQVTLSCSPISGHRSVSWYQQTPGQGLQFLFEYFSETQRNKGNFPGRFSGRQFSNSRSEMNVSTLELGDSALYLCASSIVTPSYEQYFGPGTRLTVT.

The gene calls are TRBV7-6 and TRBJ1-5; D is unclear. Germline V gene data show CDR1 as SGHVS and CDR2 as FNYEAQ. V was pared by 5 bases and J by 5 bases, with 10 bases between. The CDR3 consists of 13 residues. Written as DNA, the CDR3 is TGTGCCAGCAGCCTCTTGGTAGATCAGCCCCAGCATTTT. Translation: CASSLLVDQPQHF.

The rearrangement joins TRBV18 to TRBJ2-1; D is ambiguous. Germline V gene data show CDR1 as KGHSH and CDR2 as LQKENI. The V end was cut by 2 bases, the J end by 5 bases, with 10 bases between. The CDR3 consists of 14 residues. The chain's CDR3 is CASSPAINDNEQFF. The CDR3 DNA reads as TGTGCCAGCTCACCAGCTATAAACGACAATGAGCAGTTCTTC.

This sequence joins TRBV5-1 and TRBJ1-2; TRBD1 aligns across 7 bases. V lost 0 bases and J lost 4; bases outside the gene matches: 3. From germline, CDR1 is SGHRS and CDR2 YFSETQ. CDR3 length equals 14 residues. This CDR3 reads CASSLGGTVYGYTF. CDR3 DNA sequence: TGCGCCAGCAGCTTGGGGGGGACAGTCTATGGCTACACCTTC.

The V gene is TRBV30, the J gene TRBJ2-6; D is possibly TRBD2 (5 bases). The germline CDR1 and CDR2 sequences are GTSNPN and SVGIG (reference sequence). V lost 3 bases and J lost 0, with 12 bases in between. The length of the CDR3 is 16 residues. The CDR3 DNA reads as TGTGCCTGGAGCTCGGGATTCAGCTCTGGGGCCAACGTCCTGACTTTC. It codes for CAWSSGFSSGANVLTF.

CDR3 nucleotide sequence: TGTGCCAGCAGCTTTGACAGGTCTATCTACAATGAGCAGTTCTTC. This encodes CASSFDRSIYNEQFF. The chain uses TRBV5-4 and TRBJ2-1, with D possibly TRBD1 on 6 matching bases. Germline lookup yields CDR1 SGHNT and CDR2 YYREEE (reference sequence). CDR3 length equals 15 residues. The V end lost 2 bases, the J end lost 3 bases, and 12 bases lay between the germline ends.

V is TRBV6-5 and J is TRBJ2-7; a possible D gene is TRBD1 (5 bases). Germline assignment: CDR1 MNHEY and CDR2 SVGAGI. The CDR3 is 13 amino acids. With 6 bases removed from V and 7 bases from J, the gap between germline ends came to 16 bases. CDR3 residues: CASSHKGFYEQYF. The CDR3, as DNA: TGTGCCAGCAGCCACAAGGGGTTTTATGAGCAGTACTTC.

V is TRBV7-2 and J is TRBJ2-4; D is uncertain. V shed 5 bases and J shed 6 bases, with 14 bases lying between them. This CDR3 has 14 residues. Germline assignment: CDR1 SGHTA and CDR2 FQGNSA. The CDR3 spells CASSPLRAGNIQYF. As DNA, the CDR3 is TGTGCCAGCAGCCCATTGAGAGCTGGAAACATTCAGTACTTC. Combining the CDR3 with reference TRBV7-2 and TRBJ2-4 gives the whole variable domain GAGVSQSPSNKVTEKGKDVELRCDPISGHTALYWYRQSLGQGLEFLIYFQGNSAPDKSGLPSDRFSAERTGGSVSTLTIQRTQQEDSAVYLCASSPLRAGNIQYFGAGTRLSVL.

The chain has TRBV5-1 and TRBJ2-1; weak D call: TRBD1 (5 bases). V was trimmed by 0 bases and J by 6 bases, leaving 10 bases between them. The CDR3 has 14 residues. Per the germline V gene, CDR1 is SGHRS and CDR2 is YFSETQ. The CDR3 nucleotides are TGCGCCAGCAGCTTGGGACAGTTCGGCAATGAGCAGTTCTTC. Translating gives CASSLGQFGNEQFF.

V usage is TRBV4-1 and J usage is TRBJ2-7, with a tentative D call TRBD1 (6 bases). CDR1 is MGHRA, CDR2 YSYEKL, per germline. The CDR3 loop spans 13 amino acids. Trimming pared 5 bases from V and 3 bases from J, leaving 11 bases between. CDR3 region: CASSATGFYEQYF. CDR3 bases: TGCGCCAGCAGCGCGACAGGTTTCTACGAGCAGTACTTC.

This chain uses TRBV2 with TRBJ2-2; 10 bases align to TRBD2. This CDR3 spans 15 amino acids. Germline lookup yields CDR1 SNHLY and CDR2 FYNNEI. The J segment lost 0 bases and the V segment lost 8 bases, leaving 3 bases of the junction unmatched. CDR3: CASGGTSANTGELFF. DNA for the CDR3: TGTGCCAGCGGGGGGACTAGCGCGAACACCGGGGAGCTGTTTTTT.

The chain links TRBV4-1 to TRBJ1-5; tentatively, D is TRBD1 (5 bases). This CDR3 comprises 15 residues. Between the trimmed V and J ends, which lost 0 bases and 7 bases, there was a span of 13 bases. CDR1 and CDR2 (germline): MGHRA, YSYEKL. CDR3 nucleotide sequence: TGCGCCAGCAGCCAAGAGGGGCGGGGCGGGCAGCCCCAGCATTTT. Encoded protein: CASSQEGRGGQPQHF.

This chain links TRBV6-5 with TRBJ1-1; TRBD1 matches at 8 bases. This CDR3 contains 14 residues. Germline V gene sequence: CDR1 MNHEY, CDR2 SVGAGI. The V segment lost 5 bases and the J segment 5 bases; nucleotides outside the gene matches: 7. Here the CDR3 reads CASSQDRVRTEAFF. The CDR3 nucleotides are TGTGCCAGCAGTCAGGACAGGGTACGGACTGAAGCTTTCTTT.